This TCR beta chain was identified in a study of cytomegalovirus exposure and HLA in healthy donors. Whole-study results and caveats: Immune exposure information available was restricted to CMV serostatus. Most TCR beta V segments were productive about 87% or about 30% of the time in an earlier analysis. The authors later linked a missense DCLRE1C variant to TCR beta V- and J-gene trimming.

Healthy individuals who donated bone marrow served as the donors. Trimming cost V 1 base and J 4 bases, with 10 bases left between them. Germline-derived CDR1 and CDR2 are SNHLY and FYNNEI. This CDR3 has 14 residues. This clone was seen a few times. Its cognate antigen is unknown. The PCR was carried out with 60 Vbeta primers and 13 Jbeta primers. Only in-frame clones appear in the TCRdb table, and some are missing; sequencing was by immunoSEQ multiplex PCR. The sample lists about 100,000 clones, 77% occurring once. The source of this sequence is a male donor in good health and CMV-seronegative. Sequences were obtained from PBMCs. V gene TRBV2 combines with J gene TRBJ1-2; weak D call: TRBD1 (6 bases). For the CDR3, the DNA is TGTGCCAGCAGTGAAGGGACAGCTTTCTATGGCTACACCTTC. Translated, it gives CASSEGTAFYGYTF.